The 2 T cell receptor beta chains below were found in one sample sequenced in a study of blood T cell repertoires in COVID-19. Assay used: immunoSEQ multiplex PCR; TCRdb lists only in-frame clones, some missing. The sample has 350,000 to 400,000 clones, approximately 86% seen once. Sequenced: peripheral blood. The receptors originated from a woman aged 60-75 years with COVID-19, enrolled during active disease.

This sequence joins TRBV5-1 and TRBJ2-3, with D maybe TRBD2 (6 bases). V lost 0 bases and J lost 0, with 8 bases in between. There are 15 residues in the CDR3. The germline gives CDR1 SGHRS, CDR2 YFSETQ. The CDR3 DNA sequence: TGCGCCAGCAGCTTGGACGGGACTAGCACAGATACGCAGTATTTT. Its translation: CASSLDGTSTDTQYF.

The V call is TRBV2, the J call TRBJ1-2; perhaps TRBD1 as D (6 bases). V gave up 10 bases and J gave up 8 bases, with 20 bases separating them. The CDR3 extends over 13 amino acids. Germline-derived CDR1 and CDR2 are SNHLY and FYNNEI. Here the CDR3 reads CATRWGRPDGYTF. CDR3 bases: TGTGCCACTAGGTGGGGGCGTCCTGACGGCTACACCTTC. The full variable domain, completed using reference TRBV2 and TRBJ1-2, is EPEVTQTPSHQVTQMGQEVILRCVPISNHLYFYWYRQILGQKVEFLVSFYNNEISEKSEIFDDQFSVERPDGSNFTLKIRSTKLEDSAMYFCATRWGRPDGYTFGSGTRLTVV.